This T cell receptor beta chain is drawn from a study of control samples from healthy donors and cancer patients. Germline V gene data show CDR1 as MGHDK and CDR2 as SYGVNS. Trimming took 5 bases from V and 4 from J, leaving 14 bases between them. CDR3 length: 15 residues. Profiling relied on immunoSEQ multiplex PCR, and the TCRdb table lists in-frame clones only, not all of them. This table holds about 110,000 clones, about nine tenths found once. This TCR derives from a human donor in good health. The donor label of this sample is uncertain. Sequenced input: blood. The chain employs TRBV25-1 and TRBJ2-2, with a weak D call TRBD2 (6 bases). CDR3 in amino acids: CASSKREWRTGELFF. The CDR3 region has the DNA TGTGCCAGCAGTAAACGGGAGTGGCGCACCGGGGAGCTGTTTTTT. Variable domain in full (rest from reference TRBV25-1 and TRBJ2-2): EADIYQTPRYLVIGTGKKITLECSQTMGHDKMYWYQQDPGMELHLIHYSYGVNSTEKGDLSSESTVSRIRTEHFPLTLESARPSHTSQYLCASSKREWRTGELFFGEGSRLTVL.